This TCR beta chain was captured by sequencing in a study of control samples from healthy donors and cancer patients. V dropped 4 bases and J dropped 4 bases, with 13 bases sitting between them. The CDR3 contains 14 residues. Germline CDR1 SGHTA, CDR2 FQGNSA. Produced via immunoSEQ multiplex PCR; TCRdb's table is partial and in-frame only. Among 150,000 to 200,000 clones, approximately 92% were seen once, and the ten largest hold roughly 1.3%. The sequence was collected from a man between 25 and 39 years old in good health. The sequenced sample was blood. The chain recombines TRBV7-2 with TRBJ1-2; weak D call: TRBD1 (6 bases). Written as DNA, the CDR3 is TGTGCCAGCAGCTCCATACAGGGCCTCTATGGCTACACCTTC. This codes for CASSSIQGLYGYTF.